The 30 T cell receptor beta chains given below trace back to one sample, sequenced in a study of chemoradiotherapy in HPV16-positive cancers. TCRdb keeps only in-frame clones here, not all; method: immunoSEQ multiplex PCR. The sample comprises about 4,400 clones, 90% of which are singletons, and about 3% rests with the top ten. This sample was obtained from a patient who underwent chemoradiotherapy. The receptors originated from a human donor with HPV-associated anogenital cancer.

This chain connects TRBV2 to TRBJ1-2; TRBD1 agrees at 8 bases. Trimming removed 1 base from V and 7 bases from J; junction bases left unmatched: 17. The CDR3 is made up of 18 amino acids. Germline-derived CDR1 and CDR2 are SNHLY and FYNNEI. CDR3 DNA sequence: TGTGCCAGCAGTGAAGTTTACCGCCGGTTGGGCAGGGGGCTTGGCTACACCTTC. This sequence encodes CASSEVYRRLGRGLGYTF. The whole variable domain, filled in from reference TRBV2 and TRBJ1-2, reads EPEVTQTPSHQVTQMGQEVILRCVPISNHLYFYWYRQILGQKVEFLVSFYNNEISEKSEIFDDQFSVERPDGSNFTLKIRSTKLEDSAMYFCASSEVYRRLGRGLGYTFGSGTRLTVV.

This rearrangement joins TRBV6-6 to TRBJ1-1, with 12 bases fitting TRBD1. The ends lost 8 bases at V and 3 bases at J; junction bases unmatched: 4. This CDR3 is built from 14 residues. Germline loops: CDR1 MNHNY, CDR2 SVGAGI (reference sequence). CDR3 sequence (DNA): TGTGCCAGCTGGGGACAGGGGGCCTACACTGAAGCTTTCTTT. Protein sequence: CASWGQGAYTEAFF.

This clone was seen more than once but under ten times. This rearrangement joins TRBV30 to TRBJ2-7; D call uncertain. This CDR3 is 11 amino acids long. The V gene lost 3 bases and the J gene lost 2 bases, with 5 bases spanning the gap. Germline V gives CDR1 GTSNPN, CDR2 SVGIG (reference sequence). CDR3 in amino acids: CAWRSAYEQYF. The DNA of the CDR3 is TGTGCCTGGAGATCGGCCTACGAGCAGTACTTC.

V usage is TRBV5-6 and J usage is TRBJ1-5; weak D call: TRBD1 (6 bases). Per germline, CDR1 SGHDT and CDR2 YYEEEE. The germline V and J ends were trimmed by 4 bases and 3 bases, with 11 bases remaining between them. This CDR3 spans 14 amino acids. The CDR3 here is CASSLGTPNQPQHF. CDR3 coding DNA: TGTGCCAGCAGCCTGGGGACACCCAATCAGCCCCAGCATTTT.

This chain connects TRBV5-6 to TRBJ2-5; no firm D call. Trimming took off 2 bases at V and 3 bases at J, with 14 bases between the two ends. The CDR3 totals 15 residues. Germline V lookup: CDR1 SGHDT, CDR2 YYEEEE. For the CDR3, the DNA is TGTGCCAGCAGCTTAAACTGGGCTTCCGAAGAGACCCAGTACTTC. Amino acid sequence: CASSLNWASEETQYF.

The CDR3 reads CASSVRRGEQYF. In DNA form, the CDR3 reads TGTGCCAGCAGCGTCAGGAGGGGCGAGCAGTACTTC. The chain carries TRBV7-6 and TRBJ2-7, with TRBD2 as a possible D gene (6 bases). The CDR3 is made up of 12 amino acids. Germline lookup yields CDR1 SGHVS and CDR2 FNYEAQ. V dropped 5 bases and J dropped 6 bases, with 11 bases sitting between them.

The J gene is TRBJ2-7, the V gene TRBV19; TRBD1 or TRBD2 may be the D gene (5 bases each). CDR1 and CDR2 (germline): LNHDA, SQIVND (reference sequence). CDR3 size: 14 residues. Trimming took off 4 bases at V and 2 bases at J, with 12 bases between the two ends. CDR3 bases: TGTGCCAGTAGTAAAATGTTGGGGGCCTACGAGCAGTACTTC. Translating gives CASSKMLGAYEQYF.

The chain carries TRBV29-1 and TRBJ2-6; possibly TRBD1 for D (6 bases). The V end lost 4 bases, the J end lost 3 bases, and 13 bases lay between the germline ends. This CDR3 spans 15 amino acids. In germline, CDR1 is SQVTM, CDR2 ANQGSEA. The CDR3 loop reads CSVAREGVGANVLTF. DNA for the CDR3: TGCAGCGTTGCCCGCGAGGGGGTTGGGGCCAACGTCCTGACTTTC.

This chain uses TRBV19 with TRBJ2-3; 7 nucleotides line up with TRBD1. The CDR3 runs 12 residues. Looked up from germline, CDR1 is LNHDA and CDR2 is SQIVND (reference sequence). V shed 8 bases, J shed 4 bases, and the junction held 3 bases outside the gene matches. The CDR3 loop is CASSQGADTQYF. CDR3 in DNA: TGTGCCAGTTCCCAGGGGGCAGATACGCAGTATTTT. Full variable domain (remainder filled in from reference TRBV19 and TRBJ2-3): DGGITQSPKYLFRKEGQNVTLSCEQNLNHDAMYWYRQDPGQGLRLIYYSQIVNDFQKGDIAEGYSVSREKKESFPLTVTSAQKNPTAFYLCASSQGADTQYFGPGTRLTVL.

V usage is TRBV6-5 and J usage is TRBJ2-2, with TRBD1 as a possible D gene (6 bases). The CDR3 length is 15 residues. The V end was cut by 0 bases, the J end by 6 bases, with 11 bases between. The V gene's germline CDR1 is MNHEY and CDR2 SVGAGI. The CDR3 nucleotides are TGTGCCAGCAGTTACTCCGCAGGGGACCCCGGGGAGCTGTTTTTT. This gives the protein CASSYSAGDPGELFF.

This clone was observed a single time. The chain carries TRBV25-1 and TRBJ1-1; D not resolved. Trimming took 3 bases from V and 7 from J, leaving 15 bases between them. The germline gives CDR1 MGHDK, CDR2 SYGVNS. The CDR3 length is 14 residues. The CDR3: CASSDAGPELEAFF. The CDR3 nucleotides read TGTGCCAGCAGTGATGCAGGCCCAGAGCTTGAAGCTTTCTTT.

The chain carries TRBV10-3 and TRBJ1-1; no definite D call. Germline V gene sequence: CDR1 ENHRY, CDR2 SYGVKD. V was trimmed by 0 bases and J by 2 bases, leaving 7 bases between them. The CDR3 is made up of 14 amino acids. CDR3 residues: CAISESTGNTEAFF. CDR3 coding DNA: TGTGCCATCAGTGAGTCGACGGGCAACACTGAAGCTTTCTTT.

This clone was found a few times. The V gene is TRBV6-1, the J gene TRBJ2-7, with D maybe TRBD2 (8 bases). Germline-derived CDR1 and CDR2 are MNHNS and SASEGT. The CDR3 is made up of 19 amino acids. V was clipped by 2 bases and J by 5 bases, with 28 bases between them. The DNA for the CDR3 is TGTGCCAGCAGTGAAAGGGGTAGCGGGAACCTAGGGAGGGGGCACGAGCAGTACTTC. Protein product: CASSERGSGNLGRGHEQYF.

This chain uses TRBV6-1 with TRBJ2-3; 7 positions agree with TRBD2. Germline V lookup: CDR1 MNHNS, CDR2 SASEGT. Trimming removed 6 bases from V and 2 bases from J; junction bases left unmatched: 5. This CDR3 has 14 amino acids. The CDR3 DNA sequence: TGTGCCAGCAGGATTAGCGGGCCCACAGATACGCAGTATTTT. Its protein is CASRISGPTDTQYF.

The chain combines TRBV11-3 with TRBJ1-1; no definite D call. The CDR3 spans 14 residues. The ends were cut back, 8 bases at V and 5 bases at J, with 18 bases in the middle. Germline CDR1 reads SGHNT; CDR2 reads YENEEA. CDR3 nucleotide sequence: TGTGCCAGCGCCCCCCCCATGCCCGGTACTGAAGCTTTCTTT. It specifies CASAPPMPGTEAFF.

The chain has TRBV5-1 and TRBJ2-4, with D unclear. This CDR3 comprises 12 residues. Germline lookup yields CDR1 SGHRS and CDR2 YFSETQ. V was trimmed by 4 bases and J by 6 bases, leaving 8 bases between them. Here the CDR3 reads CASSPAGNIQYF. CDR3 DNA: TGCGCCAGCAGCCCGGCCGGAAACATTCAGTACTTC. Full variable domain (rest looked up from reference TRBV5-1 and TRBJ2-4): KAGVTQTPRYLIKTRGQQVTLSCSPISGHRSVSWYQQTPGQGLQFLFEYFSETQRNKGNFPGRFSGRQFSNSRSEMNVSTLELGDSALYLCASSPAGNIQYFGAGTRLSVL.

This rearrangement joins TRBV7-6 to TRBJ2-2; D not certain. Germline loops: CDR1 SGHVS, CDR2 FNYEAQ. Trimming stripped 5 bases from V and 4 bases from J, with 14 bases between. This CDR3 spans 15 amino acids. CDR3 sequence: CASSLTVIATGELFF. CDR3 nucleotide sequence: TGTGCCAGCAGCCTAACTGTGATTGCCACCGGGGAGCTGTTTTTT.

This clone showed up just once. In nucleotides, the CDR3 is TGCGCCAGCAGCTTGGGGGCAGGGGACCCTTACAATGAGCAGTTCTTC. It encodes CASSLGAGDPYNEQFF. V usage is TRBV5-1 and J usage is TRBJ2-1; possibly TRBD1 for D (6 bases). This CDR3 is built from 16 residues. Germline V CDR1 and CDR2: SGHRS, YFSETQ. Deletions cut 0 bases from V and 4 bases from J, with 14 bases between.

This sequence joins TRBV2 and TRBJ2-2, with D perhaps matching TRBD2 (5 bases). The CDR3 sequence is 15 residues long. Trimming cost V 4 bases and J 1 base, with 10 bases left between them. The V gene's germline CDR1 is SNHLY and CDR2 FYNNEI. This chain's CDR3 is CASSVTAVNTGELFF. The CDR3 DNA is TGTGCCAGCAGTGTAACAGCGGTGAACACCGGGGAGCTGTTTTTT.

The chain uses TRBV19 and TRBJ2-3; D uncertain. The CDR3 totals 14 residues. V shed 3 bases and J shed 4 bases, with 11 bases lying between them. Germline V gene sequence: CDR1 LNHDA, CDR2 SQIVND (reference sequence). The CDR3 sequence is CASSIRRMPDTQYF. CDR3 in DNA: TGTGCCAGTAGTATTCGCCGGATGCCAGATACGCAGTATTTT.

The chain joins TRBV25-1 to TRBJ2-7, with D uncertain. This CDR3 is 16 amino acids long. Between the trimmed V and J ends, which lost 2 bases and 0 bases, there was a span of 14 bases. CDR1 and CDR2 from the germline V gene are MGHDK and SYGVNS. In nucleotides, the CDR3 is TGTGCCAGCAGTGAAGAGGCAGGAGTGAGCTCCTACGAGCAGTACTTC. Its protein product is CASSEEAGVSSYEQYF.

This chain uses TRBV5-4 with TRBJ1-2, with TRBD1 matching 8 bases. After removal of 7 bases from V and 4 bases from J, the junction contained 21 bases not matched to a gene. This CDR3 comprises 18 residues. Germline-derived CDR1 and CDR2 are SGHNT and YYREEE (reference sequence). For the CDR3, the DNA is TGTGCCAGCCACTGGGGGGGCTCGTCAGGGGGCGCAGGCTATGGCTACACCTTC. This encodes CASHWGGSSGGAGYGYTF.

The V call is TRBV5-1, the J call TRBJ2-3, with 7 nucleotides matching TRBD1. Germline CDR1 reads SGHRS; CDR2 reads YFSETQ. J lost 2 bases, V lost 5 bases, and 8 bases had no gene match. The CDR3 is 15 residues long. In DNA form, the CDR3 reads TGCGCCAGCAGTCGGGACAGCGTTCTCACAGATACGCAGTATTTT. This codes for CASSRDSVLTDTQYF. The entire variable domain, with the rest obtained from reference TRBV5-1 and TRBJ2-3, is as follows: KAGVTQTPRYLIKTRGQQVTLSCSPISGHRSVSWYQQTPGQGLQFLFEYFSETQRNKGNFPGRFSGRQFSNSRSEMNVSTLELGDSALYLCASSRDSVLTDTQYFGPGTRLTVL.

CDR3 sequence: CAISQRTSGGTDTQYF. As DNA, the CDR3 is TGTGCCATCAGCCAAAGGACTAGCGGGGGAACAGATACGCAGTATTTT. The chain links TRBV10-3 to TRBJ2-3, with 13 bases matching TRBD2. Germline CDR1 is ENHRY and CDR2 is SYGVKD. V lost 6 bases, J lost 3 bases, and 6 bases stayed unmatched. The CDR3 consists of 16 residues.

This chain joins TRBV6-1 and TRBJ2-6; no clear D gene. Trimming removed 4 bases at V and 2 bases at J, with 6 bases between. Looked up from germline, CDR1 is MNHNS and CDR2 is SASEGT. The CDR3 sequence is 14 residues long. CDR3 nucleotide sequence: TGTGCCAGCAGTGGGACGGCTGGGGCCAACGTCCTGACTTTC. It codes for CASSGTAGANVLTF.

This clone was detected only once. The V gene is TRBV19, the J gene TRBJ2-3, with unresolved D. The CDR3 is made up of 12 amino acids. Trimming cost V 2 bases and J 6 bases, with 6 bases left between them. CDR1 is LNHDA, CDR2 SQIVND, per germline (reference sequence). CDR3 DNA: TGTGCCAGTAGTATATCTTGGGATACGCAGTATTTT. Translated: CASSISWDTQYF.

The chain is built from TRBV6-1 and TRBJ2-7, with D maybe TRBD1 (6 bases). The CDR3 has 15 amino acids. The V end was cut by 4 bases, the J end by 2 bases, with 15 bases between. Germline V gene lookup returns CDR1 MNHNS and CDR2 SASEGT. Written as DNA, the CDR3 is TGTGCCAGCAGTGCATTGGGACATACCCCCTACGAGCAGTACTTC. It codes for CASSALGHTPYEQYF.

The rearrangement links TRBV5-1 to TRBJ2-5, with D perhaps matching TRBD2 (6 bases). The V end was cut by 4 bases, the J end by 5 bases, with 15 bases between. In germline, CDR1 is SGHRS, CDR2 YFSETQ. The CDR3 has 14 residues. The CDR3 sequence: CASSLGGDVETQYF. The CDR3 DNA reads as TGCGCCAGCAGCCTTGGAGGGGATGTGGAGACCCAGTACTTC.

The V gene is TRBV15, the J gene TRBJ1-5; 7 bases line up with TRBD1. The V and J ends lost 1 base and 2 bases, in that order; junction bases with no gene match: 5. Germline CDR1 and CDR2: LNHNV and YYDKDF (reference sequence). The CDR3 contains 16 residues. CDR3 loop: CATSRVRGQGNQPQHF. In DNA, the CDR3 is TGTGCCACCAGCAGAGTTAGGGGGCAAGGCAATCAGCCCCAGCATTTT.

The chain uses TRBV7-9 and TRBJ2-3; 8 bases are shared with TRBD1. The ends lost 5 bases at V and 1 base at J; junction bases unmatched: 5. The CDR3 has 15 amino acids. CDR1 is SEHNR, CDR2 FQNEAQ, per germline (reference sequence). Here the CDR3 reads CASSLPDRGTDTQYF. CDR3 DNA sequence: TGTGCCAGCAGCCTCCCGGACAGGGGCACAGATACGCAGTATTTT.